This TCR beta chain stems from a study of Graves' ophthalmopathy and Graves' hyperthyroidism. Trimming pared 4 bases from V and 5 bases from J, leaving 14 bases between. Per the germline V gene, CDR1 is MNHEY and CDR2 is SVGAGI. The CDR3 runs to 14 residues. The authors amplified TCR beta CDR3 regions from RNA transcripts. RT-PCR in the first round used HTBI primers; a second-round multiplex PCR followed. TCRdb analysed the multiplex PCR reads with MiXCR anew, one entry per CDR3 protein. The sample contains about 150,000 distinct CDR3 sequences, less than 45% of which appear only once. The rearrangement uses TRBV6-5 and TRBJ2-5; D might be TRBD1 or TRBD2, each matching 5 bases. Material for sequencing was peripheral blood. This TCR derives from a woman in her thirties or forties with Graves' ophthalmopathy. In DNA form, the CDR3 reads TGTGCCAGCAGTTTGGCAGGGAGTTGGGAGACCCAGTACTTC. It codes for CASSLAGSWETQYF.